The 13 T cell receptor beta chains listed next were all sequenced from one sample in a study of T-cell reconstitution after alpha-beta-depleted transplantation in children. No antigens are known for them. Unique molecular identifiers were incorporated during preparation of the TCRbeta library. TCRdb reprocessed the PCR reads with MiXCR, giving one entry per CDR3 protein. The table includes around 270,000 distinct CDR3 sequences, roughly 8.2% detected once. Whole-study results and caveats: Newly made T cells mostly supplied T-cell counts and diversity one year after transplant.

The sample consisted of peripheral blood, taken 360 days after TCRalphabeta/CD19-depleted stem cell transplant. The origin of the receptors is a female patient between 2 and 10 years old who had a stem cell transplant for Fanconi anemia, so the T cells may come from the graft donor.

In this sample, this clonotype turned up many times. The rearrangement joins TRBV7-2 to TRBJ2-1; a weak D match, TRBD2 (5 bases). The CDR3 contains 15 residues. V lost 2 bases and J 9 bases, leaving 17 bases between the germline ends. Germline CDR1 is SGHTA and CDR2 is FQGNSA. In DNA, the CDR3 is TGTGCCAGCAGCTTACTGTCCGGGAAAACCCCTGAGCAGTTCTTC. Protein: CASSLLSGKTPEQFF.

This clonotype was seen at least ten times. The rearrangement uses TRBV7-9 and TRBJ2-2; no firm D call. CDR3 length: 17 amino acids. Germline V lookup: CDR1 SEHNR, CDR2 FQNEAQ (reference sequence). Trimming took off 0 bases at V and 6 bases at J, with 17 bases between the two ends. CDR3 loop: CASSLAVAADGAGELFF. CDR3 bases: TGTGCCAGCAGCTTAGCGGTCGCGGCCGATGGGGCCGGGGAGCTGTTTTTT.

This clonotype was seen once. A much larger clone is a single base away; this may be a read error. This sequence joins TRBV12-3 or TRBV12-4 and TRBJ1-1; D might be TRBD1 (6 bases). The CDR3 covers 13 residues. Trimming took off 3 bases at V and 7 bases at J, with 12 bases between the two ends. The CDR3 DNA reads TGTGCCAGCAGTTTTTGGAGGGACAATGAAGCTTTCTTT. Translation gives CASSFWRDNEAFF.

The rearrangement joins TRBV7-3 to TRBJ2-3; tentatively, D is TRBD2 (6 bases). CDR1 and CDR2 (germline): SGHTA, FQGTGA. V gave up 11 bases and J gave up 3 bases, with 27 bases separating them. The CDR3 is 17 amino acids. This chain's CDR3 is CASCSFGGGFLTDTQYF. CDR3 coding DNA: TGTGCCTCCTGCTCCTTCGGGGGTGGGTTTCTGACAGATACGCAGTATTTT.

The V and J genes are TRBV5-1 and TRBJ1-5; D gene unclear. Germline V gene sequence: CDR1 SGHRS, CDR2 YFSETQ. The V gene lost 10 bases and the J gene lost 0 bases, with 23 bases spanning the gap. This CDR3 region has 17 residues. The CDR3 sequence is CAPSPTELSDSNQPQHF. In DNA form, the CDR3 reads TGCGCCCCCTCCCCGACGGAGCTTTCAGATAGCAATCAGCCCCAGCATTTT.

This clonotype was seen repeatedly, ten times or more. This chain uses TRBV12-3 or TRBV12-4 with TRBJ1-6, with a weak D call TRBD1 (5 bases). CDR3 length: 14 residues. The germline V and J ends were trimmed by 1 base and 10 bases, with 11 bases remaining between them. The CDR3 loop reads CASSLGGSRSPLHF. CDR3 DNA sequence: TGTGCCAGCAGTTTAGGGGGGTCAAGGTCACCCCTCCACTTT.

This clonotype was seen more than once but under ten times. The rearrangement uses TRBV20-1 and TRBJ1-1, with a possible D match to TRBD1 (6 bases). V lost 1 base to trimming and J lost 1 base, with 16 bases between them. This CDR3 region has 16 residues. From germline, CDR1 is DFQATT and CDR2 SNEGSKA (reference sequence). CDR3 in DNA: TGCAGTGCTAGAGTTGGAGGGGGGCGCCCGAACACTGAAGCTTTCTTT. Translation gives CSARVGGGRPNTEAFF.

This clonotype has a count of ten or more. The chain links TRBV6-5 to TRBJ2-1; 7 bases align to TRBD1. CDR1 is MNHEY and CDR2 is SVGAGI in the germline V gene. V lost 2 bases and J lost 6; bases outside the gene matches: 4. The CDR3 is made up of 14 amino acids. The CDR3 protein is CASSYVQGSNEQFF. In DNA, the CDR3 is TGTGCCAGCAGTTACGTACAGGGGTCCAATGAGCAGTTCTTC.

This clonotype was seen at least ten times. The genes are TRBV7-2 and TRBJ2-3; TRBD2 matches 10 bases. This CDR3 has 16 amino acids. J lost 5 bases, V lost 2 bases, and 7 bases had no gene match. Per the germline V gene, CDR1 is SGHTA and CDR2 is FQGNSA. Here the CDR3 DNA reads TGTGCCAGCAGCTTAACTCTAGCGGGGGTGGTAGATACGCAGTATTTT. This encodes CASSLTLAGVVDTQYF.

The CDR3 nucleotides are TGTGCCAGCAGCCGAGTCCCAGGGGGCTCGCACACTGAAGCTTTCTTT. Encoded protein: CASSRVPGGSHTEAFF. The rearrangement uses TRBV7-9 and TRBJ1-1, with 8 bases that match TRBD1. Germline CDR1 reads SEHNR; CDR2 reads FQNEAQ (reference sequence). This CDR3 is 16 amino acids long. Trimming cost V 5 bases and J 3 bases; bases outside gene matches: 11. Drawing the rest from reference TRBV7-9 and TRBJ1-1, the complete variable domain is DTGVSQNPRHKITKRGQNVTFRCDPISEHNRLYWYRQTLGQGPEFLTYFQNEAQLEKSRLLSDRFSAERPKGSFSTLEIQRTEQGDSAMYLCASSRVPGGSHTEAFFGQGTRLTVV.

In its sample, this clonotype was seen a few times. This chain uses TRBV7-9 with TRBJ2-1; a weak D match, TRBD2 (6 bases). With 5 bases removed from V and 2 bases from J, the gap between germline ends came to 13 bases. Germline V CDR1 and CDR2: SEHNR, FQNEAQ (reference sequence). The CDR3 loop spans 15 amino acids. As DNA, the CDR3 is TGTGCCAGCAGCCCCCCCGGCGGGGCCTACAATGAGCAGTTCTTC. Protein sequence: CASSPPGGAYNEQFF.

This clonotype was picked up a small number of times. The gene calls are TRBV18 and TRBJ1-2; TRBD1 agrees at 7 bases. Looked up from germline, CDR1 is KGHSH and CDR2 is LQKENI. This CDR3 has 15 amino acids. The trim removed 1 base at V and 6 bases at J, leaving 8 bases unmatched. The CDR3 region is CASSPLGTEADGYTF. CDR3 sequence (DNA): TGTGCCAGCTCACCACTGGGGACAGAGGCCGATGGCTACACCTTC.

This clonotype was observed at least ten times. This sequence joins TRBV20-1 and TRBJ2-3; 12 nucleotides align to TRBD2. V was clipped by 4 bases and J by 0 bases; unmatched bases: 17. Germline-derived CDR1 and CDR2 are DFQATT and SNEGSKA (reference sequence). This CDR3 has 20 amino acids. Here the CDR3 DNA reads TGCAGTGCTATTCTCCCGACTAGCGGGGGTCTTTACCAGAGCACAGATACGCAGTATTTT. Translated: CSAILPTSGGLYQSTDTQYF.